This T cell receptor beta chain originates from a study of blood T cells in healthy people across ages. Total RNA amounts of at least 5 micrograms were extracted per sample. Per the germline V gene, CDR1 is SGHDN and CDR2 is FVKESK. The CDR3 spans 14 residues. With 0 bases removed from V and 7 bases from J, the gap between germline ends came to 7 bases. This clonotype has only a few counts. Its antigen is unknown. Study-wide results and limits: Estimates based on one million T cells were treated as lower bounds. Older age coincided with a roughly linear decline in TCR beta diversity per million T cells.

Using a J-beta primer mix together with a sample-barcoded 5' primer, a second PCR was run for 7 to 11 cycles. MiXCR, applied by TCRdb to the 5' RACE reads, yields one record per CDR3 protein. The top ten hold roughly 10% of the sample, which has some 930,000 distinct CDR3 sequences, about 29% seen once. The data also belong to a second study, concerning T cells of mothers and their children.

Sequenced sample: blood. The chain is built from TRBV14 and TRBJ1-6; no reliable D call. The TCR comes from a woman aged 35 to 49 in good health. CDR3 coding DNA: TGTGCCAGCAGCCAAGATTTCGGGAATTCACCCCTCCACTTT. Amino acid sequence: CASSQDFGNSPLHF.